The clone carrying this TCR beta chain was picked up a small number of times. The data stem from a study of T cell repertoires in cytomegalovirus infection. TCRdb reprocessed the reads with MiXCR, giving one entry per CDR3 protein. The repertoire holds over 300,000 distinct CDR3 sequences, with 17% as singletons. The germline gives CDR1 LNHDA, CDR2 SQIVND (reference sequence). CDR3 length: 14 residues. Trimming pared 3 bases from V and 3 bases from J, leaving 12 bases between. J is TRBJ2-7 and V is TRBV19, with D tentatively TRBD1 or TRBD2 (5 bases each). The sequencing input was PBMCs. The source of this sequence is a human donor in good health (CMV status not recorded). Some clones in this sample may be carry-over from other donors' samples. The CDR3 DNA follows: TGTGCCAGTAGTATCGACGGGGACGACTACGAGCAGTACTTC. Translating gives CASSIDGDDYEQYF.